One and the same sample provided the 10 T cell receptor beta chains below, sequenced in a study of T cells after yellow fever vaccination. TCRdb passed the 5' RACE reads through MiXCR, listing each CDR3 protein once. The sample includes around 310,000 distinct CDR3 sequences, approximately 4.5% of them seen just once. The specimen comprised PBMCs, sampled 15 days after the yellow fever booster vaccination. The receptors stem from a man aged 18-30 years who received the YFV17D yellow fever vaccine.

This clonotype has a count of ten or more. J is TRBJ1-2 and V is TRBV11-2, with unresolved D. The V gene's germline CDR1 is SGHAT and CDR2 FQNNGV. There are 17 residues in the CDR3. V was cut by 4 bases and J by 1 base, with 19 bases left in between. CDR3 DNA: TGTGCCAGCAGCTCGGGCGGGCAGGATCCCCTTAACTATGGCTACACCTTC. Amino acid sequence: CASSSGGQDPLNYGYTF.

The sample holds a few counts of this clonotype. The chain employs TRBV29-1 and TRBJ1-2, with TRBD1 matching 8 bases. CDR3 length equals 13 residues. Trimming cost V 4 bases and J 8 bases; bases outside gene matches: 9. CDR1 is SQVTM and CDR2 is ANQGSEA in the germline V gene. CDR3 loop: CSVVRVTGDGYTF. The CDR3 bases are TGCAGCGTTGTTAGGGTGACAGGGGACGGCTACACCTTC.

There are many counts of this clonotype. The V gene is TRBV10-3, the J gene TRBJ2-2; D is perhaps TRBD1 (5 bases). The V gene's germline CDR1 is ENHRY and CDR2 SYGVKD. This CDR3 is 15 amino acids long. With 2 bases removed from V and 3 bases from J, the gap between germline ends came to 10 bases. CDR3 bases: TGTGCCATCAGTGAGCCCCTAGGGGACACCGGGGAGCTGTTTTTT. Amino acids: CAISEPLGDTGELFF.

The chain is built from TRBV24-1 and TRBJ1-5; D gene ambiguous. The CDR3 contains 13 residues. Trimming left V 5 bases short and J 8 bases short, with 12 bases between. CDR1 and CDR2 from the germline V gene are KGHDR and SFDVKD. The CDR3 DNA sequence: TGTGCCACCAGTGGTGACCCCCGGGAGCCCCAGCATTTT. Translation gives CATSGDPREPQHF.

J is TRBJ2-2 and V is TRBV7-2; D is perhaps TRBD2 (6 bases). The V end lost 3 bases, the J end lost 7 bases, and 12 bases lay between the germline ends. This CDR3 spans 14 amino acids. Germline CDR1 SGHTA, CDR2 FQGNSA. The CDR3 DNA sequence: TGTGCCAGCAGCTTCCGACCGCGGGGCGGGGAGCTGTTTTTT. Residues: CASSFRPRGGELFF.

This rearrangement joins TRBV6-5 to TRBJ1-6; D is perhaps TRBD1 (5 bases). Looked up from germline, CDR1 is MNHEY and CDR2 is SVGAGI. Trimming cost V 2 bases and J 7 bases, with 12 bases left between them. The CDR3 extends over 15 amino acids. The CDR3 nucleotides read TGTGCCAGCAGTTACCGGGGCCAGATGAATTCACCCCTCCACTTT. Protein sequence: CASSYRGQMNSPLHF.

This clonotype showed up many times. J is TRBJ2-2 and V is TRBV9; D is undetermined. Germline V gene lookup returns CDR1 SGDLS and CDR2 YYNGEE. This CDR3 region has 15 residues. V lost 0 bases, J lost 6 bases, and 12 bases lay in between. This chain's CDR3 is CASSVAAGRSGELFF. The CDR3 DNA sequence: TGTGCCAGCAGCGTAGCGGCAGGTCGTTCCGGGGAGCTGTTTTTT.

This clonotype was counted at least ten times. J is TRBJ2-7 and V is TRBV6-6; 11 bases are shared with TRBD1. The CDR3 totals 17 residues. CDR1 is MNHNY, CDR2 SVGAGI, per germline (reference sequence). V trimming: 0 bases; J trimming: 4 bases; junction bases outside the gene matches: 8. CDR3 amino acids: CASSYSSPGTGGYEQYF. CDR3 nucleotides: TGTGCCAGCAGTTACTCCTCACCCGGGACAGGGGGGTACGAGCAGTACTTC.

There are a few counts of this clonotype. The chain employs TRBV18 and TRBJ1-1; D gene ambiguous. The CDR3 sequence is 13 residues long. Germline V gene lookup returns CDR1 KGHSH and CDR2 LQKENI. The V and J ends lost 1 base and 8 bases respectively, with 11 bases between them. DNA of the CDR3: TGTGCCAGCTCACCACGGGAGGGTGAGGAAGCTTTCTTT. It encodes CASSPREGEEAFF.

The chain has TRBV27 and TRBJ2-7, with D tentatively TRBD1 (6 bases). V lost 4 bases, J lost 8 bases, and 21 bases lay in between. The CDR3 is 15 amino acids. Germline V lookup: CDR1 MNHEY, CDR2 SMNVEV (reference sequence). CDR3 sequence: CASSCPGHISTQQYV. CDR3 bases: TGTGCCAGCAGTTGCCCGGGACATATTTCTACGCAGCAGTACGTC.